The 8 T cell receptor beta chains reported below all come from one sample, sequenced in a study of T cell responses to AZD1222 COVID-19 vaccine. The repertoire was sequenced with immunoSEQ multiplex PCR; TCRdb's copy has only in-frame clones and lacks some. The data contain some 160,000 clones, around 88% of them singletons. This sample comprised peripheral blood, obtained 28 days after the second AZD1222 dose. Receptor source: an adult who received the AZD1222 COVID-19 vaccine.

V and J are TRBV18 and TRBJ2-1; unclear D gene. Trimming left V 4 bases short and J 7 bases short, with 17 bases between. CDR3 length: 15 residues. Germline V gene data show CDR1 as KGHSH and CDR2 as LQKENI. The CDR3 region is CASSRTSRLQNEQFF. In nucleotides, the CDR3 is TGTGCCAGCTCACGAACTTCGAGGCTTCAAAATGAGCAGTTCTTC.

V and J are TRBV11-2 and TRBJ1-2, with 7 bases fitting TRBD1. J gave up 5 bases and V 2 bases, and 14 bases lay outside the gene matches. The CDR3 runs 17 residues. Germline CDR1 SGHAT, CDR2 FQNNGV. The CDR3 sequence: CASSLRGRGWALYGYTF. In DNA form, the CDR3 reads TGTGCCAGCAGCTTACGAGGCAGGGGGTGGGCTTTGTATGGCTACACCTTC.

The genes are TRBV3-1 (or the pseudogene TRBV3-2) and TRBJ1-6, with a possible D match to TRBD1 (6 bases). The ends were cut back, 5 bases at V and 10 bases at J, with 9 bases in the middle. Germline V lookup: CDR1 LGHDT, CDR2 YNNKEL (reference sequence). This CDR3 is 12 amino acids long. The CDR3 here is CASSFRGSPLHF. The DNA of the CDR3 is TGTGCCAGCAGCTTTAGGGGGTCACCCCTCCACTTT.

This chain links TRBV24-1 with TRBJ2-2; D ambiguous. The CDR3 loop spans 15 amino acids. Trimming stripped 8 bases from V and 0 bases from J, with 12 bases between. Germline-derived CDR1 and CDR2 are KGHDR and SFDVKD. The CDR3 sequence is CATMSAQPNTGELFF. CDR3 coding DNA: TGTGCCACCATGTCGGCACAGCCGAACACCGGGGAGCTGTTTTTT.

The chain joins TRBV12-3 or TRBV12-4 to TRBJ1-5; tentatively, D is TRBD1 (5 bases). This CDR3 is built from 13 residues. Trimming took 6 bases from V and 7 from J, leaving 13 bases between them. CDR3 sequence reads: CASSPGSSQPQHF. The CDR3 DNA reads TGTGCCAGCAGCCCAGGGTCCAGCCAGCCCCAGCATTTT.

The chain couples TRBV19 to TRBJ2-2, with TRBD1 matching over 9 bases. The ends lost 4 bases at V and 2 bases at J; junction bases unmatched: 8. The germline gives CDR1 LNHDA, CDR2 SQIVND (reference sequence). CDR3 size: 17 residues. The CDR3 nucleotides are TGTGCCAGTAGTACCTACCGGGACAGGGTCAACACCGGGGAGCTGTTTTTT. Translation gives CASSTYRDRVNTGELFF. Looking up the rest from reference TRBV19 and TRBJ2-2 gives the full variable domain: DGGITQSPKYLFRKEGQNVTLSCEQNLNHDAMYWYRQDPGQGLRLIYYSQIVNDFQKGDIAEGYSVSREKKESFPLTVTSAQKNPTAFYLCASSTYRDRVNTGELFFGEGSRLTVL.

This chain links TRBV11-2 with TRBJ1-2; 7 bases are a match to TRBD1. The germline CDR1 and CDR2 sequences are SGHAT and FQNNGV. This CDR3 has 15 residues. The V gene end was trimmed by 4 bases and the J gene end by 0 bases; junction bases not matched to a gene: 5. This CDR3 is CASSSHRGANYGYTF. Written as DNA, the CDR3 is TGTGCCAGCAGCTCCCACAGGGGAGCTAACTATGGCTACACCTTC. The full variable domain, completed using reference TRBV11-2 and TRBJ1-2, is EAGVAQSPRYKIIEKRQSVAFWCNPISGHATLYWYQQILGQGPKLLIQFQNNGVVDDSQLPKDRFSAERLKGVDSTLKIQPAKLEDSAVYLCASSSHRGANYGYTFGSGTRLTVV.

The chain joins TRBV6-5 to TRBJ1-4; D gene ambiguous. Germline V gene sequence: CDR1 MNHEY, CDR2 SVGAGI. This CDR3 has 15 residues. Trimming left V 2 bases short and J 4 bases short, with 11 bases between. CDR3 bases: TGTGCCAGCAGTTACGGGCAGCCCATTAATGAAAAACTGTTTTTT. Translated: CASSYGQPINEKLFF.